In this sample, the clone carrying this T cell receptor (beta chain) turned up many times. As yet, its antigen is unknown. The CDR3 sequence is 11 residues long. The V end was cut by 6 bases, the J end by 7 bases, with 6 bases between. CDR1 is MNHEY and CDR2 is SMNVEV in the germline V gene (reference sequence). The data originate from a study of T cells in Graves' hyperthyroidism and ophthalmopathy. Study-wide points: Model predictions of ophthalmopathy came a median around 6.5 months before onset.

An approximately 9.4 ml volume of fresh peripheral blood provided the PBMCs. Amplification targeted TCR beta CDR3 regions from RNA transcripts. First-round RT-PCR with HTBI primers amplified the TCR CDR3 region. Using its own MiXCR run on the multiplex PCR reads, TCRdb lists one record per CDR3 protein. The sample yields under 350,000 distinct CDR3 sequences, roughly 13% seen once. What was sequenced was blood. This TCR came from a woman aged 40-49 years with Graves' hyperthyroidism. The chain employs TRBV27 and TRBJ2-2; D remains unclear. The CDR3 loop is CASRLGGELFF. The DNA of the CDR3 is TGTGCCAGCAGACTCGGCGGGGAGCTGTTTTTT.